Listed below are T cell receptor beta chains from one sample, sequenced in a study of blood T cell repertoires in COVID-19. TCRdb keeps only in-frame clones here, not all; method: immunoSEQ multiplex PCR. This sample has around 200,000 clones; over 75% occur once, and the top ten carry 0.77%. Sequenced input: PBMCs or T cells enriched from blood (not recorded which). The receptor source for this set is a woman younger than 35 who had recovered from COVID-19. Each CDR3 is given with its conserved first and last residue. The order of the fields is V gene, D gene, J gene, clone size, CDR3 DNA, CDR3 protein. A D gene is named only where the DNA matches it firmly. Some rows mark clone size as missing; the rest say once, few, many or name a class of expanded clone.

V gene: TRBV28
D gene: .
J gene: TRBJ1-2
clone size: .
CDR3 DNA: TGTGCCAGCAGCTCAGATGGCTACACCTTC
CDR3 protein: CASSSDGYTF

V gene: TRBV7-8
D gene: .
J gene: TRBJ2-7
clone size: few
CDR3 DNA: TGTGCCAGCAGCTTAATACAGGGAACCCACGAGCAGTACTTC
CDR3 protein: CASSLIQGTHEQYF

V gene: TRBV27
D gene: .
J gene: TRBJ2-3
clone size: .
CDR3 DNA: TGTGCCAGCAGCCTTAGCGAGAGCACAGATACGCAGTATTTT
CDR3 protein: CASSLSESTDTQYF

V gene: TRBV4-3
D gene: .
J gene: TRBJ2-1
clone size: once
CDR3 DNA: TGCGCCAGCAGCCAAGGGCCAGAAAATGAGCAGTTCTTC
CDR3 protein: CASSQGPENEQFF

V gene: TRBV28
D gene: .
J gene: TRBJ1-5
clone size: .
CDR3 DNA: TGTGCCAGCAGTCCAGTGGGGCTAAATAGCAATCAGCCCCAGCATTTT
CDR3 protein: CASSPVGLNSNQPQHF

V gene: TRBV2
D gene: .
J gene: TRBJ2-7
clone size: .
CDR3 DNA: TGTGCCAGCAGTGAGAGGGCTAGCAACGAGCAGTACTTC
CDR3 protein: CASSERASNEQYF

V gene: TRBV29-1
D gene: .
J gene: TRBJ2-7
clone size: .
CDR3 DNA: TGCAGCGCCCGGACGGGGGTAAACTACGAGCAGTACTTC
CDR3 protein: CSARTGVNYEQYF

V gene: TRBV4-1
D gene: TRBD1
J gene: TRBJ1-1
clone size: .
CDR3 DNA: TGCGCCAGCAGCCACCAGGGACAGGGTAAAGGTGAAGCTTTCTTT
CDR3 protein: CASSHQGQGKGEAFF

V gene: TRBV19
D gene: TRBD1
J gene: TRBJ2-2
clone size: .
CDR3 DNA: TGTGCCACTAGACAGGGTGGGGGCACCGGGGAGCTGTTTTTT
CDR3 protein: CATRQGGGTGELFF

V gene: TRBV7-2
D gene: TRBD1
J gene: TRBJ2-5
clone size: .
CDR3 DNA: TGTGCCAGCAGCTTATCCGGGACAGGGGTCCAAGAGACCCAGTACTTC
CDR3 protein: CASSLSGTGVQETQYF

V gene: TRBV3-1/TRBV3-2
D gene: .
J gene: TRBJ1-1
clone size: .
CDR3 DNA: TGTGCCAGCAGCCTCGAAGGGGCTAGGGGCACTGAAGCTTTCTTT
CDR3 protein: CASSLEGARGTEAFF

V gene: TRBV10-2
D gene: .
J gene: TRBJ2-7
clone size: once
CDR3 DNA: TGCGCCAGCAGTGAGAGTCCAGGCATGGGCCACGAGCAGTACTTC
CDR3 protein: CASSESPGMGHEQYF

V gene: TRBV28
D gene: .
J gene: TRBJ2-5
clone size: once
CDR3 DNA: TGTGCCAGCAGTTTAGGATTTATGGGACTCCAGTGGGAGACCCAGTACTTC
CDR3 protein: CASSLGFMGLQWETQYF

V gene: TRBV19
D gene: .
J gene: TRBJ2-5
clone size: .
CDR3 DNA: TGTGCCAGTAGTATCGCCGGGACACAAGAGACCCAGTACTTC
CDR3 protein: CASSIAGTQETQYF

V gene: TRBV28
D gene: .
J gene: TRBJ1-2
clone size: .
CDR3 DNA: TGTGCCACTCAGGCCCTCCCCTATGGCTACACCTTC
CDR3 protein: CATQALPYGYTF

V gene: TRBV28
D gene: TRBD1
J gene: TRBJ1-4
clone size: .
CDR3 DNA: TGTGCCAGCAGTGGCAGACAGGGGGGGGATGAAAAACTGTTTTTT
CDR3 protein: CASSGRQGGDEKLFF

V gene: TRBV6-5
D gene: TRBD2
J gene: TRBJ2-7
clone size: .
CDR3 DNA: TGTGCCAGCAGTTACGGGACTAGCGGAATGTCCTACGAGCAGTACTTC
CDR3 protein: CASSYGTSGMSYEQYF

V gene: TRBV13
D gene: TRBD2
J gene: TRBJ2-1
clone size: .
CDR3 DNA: TGTGCCAGCAGCACCAGCGGGATTGCCTACAATGAGCAGTTCTTC
CDR3 protein: CASSTSGIAYNEQFF

V gene: TRBV7-2
D gene: .
J gene: TRBJ2-7
clone size: .
CDR3 DNA: TGTGCCAGCAGCCCCGCCGGGGTGTTCTACGAGCAGTACTTC
CDR3 protein: CASSPAGVFYEQYF

V gene: TRBV5-1
D gene: .
J gene: TRBJ2-1
clone size: .
CDR3 DNA: TGCGCCAGCAGCTCCGGCGGGTCGGGTGGCTACAATGAGCAGTTCTTC
CDR3 protein: CASSSGGSGGYNEQFF

V gene: TRBV18
D gene: .
J gene: TRBJ1-2
clone size: .
CDR3 DNA: TGTGCCAGCTCCACCACAGGAAACGGGGGCTACACCTTC
CDR3 protein: CASSTTGNGGYTF

V gene: TRBV6-5
D gene: .
J gene: TRBJ2-5
clone size: .
CDR3 DNA: TGTGCCAGCATTGCATGGCGGCTAGCAGGAGAGACCCAGTACTTC
CDR3 protein: CASIAWRLAGETQYF

V gene: TRBV10-3
D gene: .
J gene: TRBJ2-5
clone size: .
CDR3 DNA: TGTGCCATCAGGGATGACAGGCTCGCCCAAGAGACCCAGTACTTC
CDR3 protein: CAIRDDRLAQETQYF

V gene: TRBV28
D gene: .
J gene: TRBJ1-5
clone size: .
CDR3 DNA: TGTGCCAGCAGTTCTGGGGGCAGCAATCAGCCCCAGCATTTT
CDR3 protein: CASSSGGSNQPQHF

V gene: TRBV5-5
D gene: .
J gene: TRBJ2-7
clone size: .
CDR3 DNA: TGTGCCAGCAGCTTTGGTAGCGGAACCGTCGAGCAGTACTTC
CDR3 protein: CASSFGSGTVEQYF

V gene: TRBV7-9
D gene: .
J gene: TRBJ1-4
clone size: .
CDR3 DNA: TGTGCCAGCAGCCACCGTGAGGGAAACCCTAATGAAAAACTGTTTTTT
CDR3 protein: CASSHREGNPNEKLFF

V gene: TRBV10-3
D gene: .
J gene: TRBJ2-1
clone size: .
CDR3 DNA: TGTGCCATCAGGAGTAGCGTCGCCAACGACAATGAGCAGTTCTTC
CDR3 protein: CAIRSSVANDNEQFF

V gene: TRBV12-3/TRBV12-4
D gene: TRBD2
J gene: TRBJ2-3
clone size: .
CDR3 DNA: TGTGCCAGACCTAGCGGGAGCACAGATACGCAGTATTTT
CDR3 protein: CARPSGSTDTQYF

V gene: TRBV6-5
D gene: .
J gene: TRBJ1-6
clone size: .
CDR3 DNA: TGTGCCAGCAGTTACTCATCTGGCCCGTATTCACCCCTCCACTTT
CDR3 protein: CASSYSSGPYSPLHF

V gene: TRBV2
D gene: TRBD1
J gene: TRBJ1-1
clone size: .
CDR3 DNA: TGTGCCAGCAGACGCCTGGGACAGGGGAAGACTGAAGCTTTCTTT
CDR3 protein: CASRRLGQGKTEAFF

V gene: TRBV12-3/TRBV12-4
D gene: TRBD1
J gene: TRBJ1-2
clone size: .
CDR3 DNA: TGTGCCAGCAGGGTACAGGGGACCTATGGCTACACCTTC
CDR3 protein: CASRVQGTYGYTF

V gene: TRBV5-5
D gene: TRBD2
J gene: TRBJ2-7
clone size: .
CDR3 DNA: TGTGCCAGCAGCTCTGCCGGGACTAGCGGTCTCCGGAGCTCCTACGAGCAGTACTTC
CDR3 protein: CASSSAGTSGLRSSYEQYF

V gene: TRBV7-8
D gene: .
J gene: TRBJ1-3
clone size: .
CDR3 DNA: TGTGCCAGCGCGGAGATCTCTGGAAACACCATATATTTT
CDR3 protein: CASAEISGNTIYF

V gene: TRBV5-1
D gene: .
J gene: TRBJ2-2
clone size: .
CDR3 DNA: TGCGCCAGCGGTCCACTAGGACTTGGTGCGGAGCTGTTTTTT
CDR3 protein: CASGPLGLGAELFF

V gene: TRBV30
D gene: .
J gene: TRBJ1-2
clone size: .
CDR3 DNA: TGTGCCTGGAGTGCAGACCCTTCCGGAGGTGGCTACACCTTC
CDR3 protein: CAWSADPSGGGYTF

V gene: TRBV7-2
D gene: .
J gene: TRBJ1-5
clone size: .
CDR3 DNA: TGTGCCAGCAGCTTAACAAGCAATCAGCCCCAGCATTTT
CDR3 protein: CASSLTSNQPQHF

V gene: TRBV29-1
D gene: .
J gene: TRBJ2-2
clone size: .
CDR3 DNA: TGCAGCGTTTCTTCGGGGATTGGGACCGGGGAGCTGTTTTTT
CDR3 protein: CSVSSGIGTGELFF

V gene: TRBV5-4
D gene: TRBD2
J gene: TRBJ2-1
clone size: once
CDR3 DNA: TGTGCCAGCAGCTCTTCTAGCGGGCATGAGGACAATGAGCAGTTCTTC
CDR3 protein: CASSSSSGHEDNEQFF

V gene: TRBV7-6
D gene: TRBD2
J gene: TRBJ2-7
clone size: .
CDR3 DNA: TGTGCCAGCAGCTTAGGGCAGCGGGGCTACGAGCAGTACTTC
CDR3 protein: CASSLGQRGYEQYF

V gene: TRBV9
D gene: .
J gene: TRBJ1-1
clone size: .
CDR3 DNA: TGTGCCAGCAGCGTAGTTCCAGGGGTGAACACTGAAGCTTTCTTT
CDR3 protein: CASSVVPGVNTEAFF

V gene: TRBV28
D gene: TRBD1
J gene: TRBJ1-1
clone size: .
CDR3 DNA: TGTGCCAGCAGTAGGACAGGGATAGGGACGACTGAAGCTTTCTTT
CDR3 protein: CASSRTGIGTTEAFF

V gene: TRBV2
D gene: .
J gene: TRBJ1-3
clone size: .
CDR3 DNA: TGTGCCAGCAGCGCCCTGGGGGGCTCTGGAAACACCATATATTTT
CDR3 protein: CASSALGGSGNTIYF

V gene: TRBV13
D gene: TRBD1
J gene: TRBJ2-2
clone size: .
CDR3 DNA: TGTGCCAGCAGCACCGGGACAGGGGGTCGGATTACCGGGGAGCTGTTTTTT
CDR3 protein: CASSTGTGGRITGELFF

V gene: TRBV2
D gene: TRBD2
J gene: TRBJ2-1
clone size: .
CDR3 DNA: TGTGCCAGCAGCGGGGAGACTAGCGGGAGGGTAATGGGGACCTACAATGAGCAGTTCTTC
CDR3 protein: CASSGETSGRVMGTYNEQFF

V gene: TRBV3-1/TRBV3-2
D gene: TRBD1
J gene: TRBJ2-3
clone size: .
CDR3 DNA: TGTGCCAGCAGCCAAGACAAGGGGGCTGGAACTAGCACAGATACGCAGTATTTT
CDR3 protein: CASSQDKGAGTSTDTQYF

V gene: TRBV2
D gene: TRBD2
J gene: TRBJ2-3
clone size: .
CDR3 DNA: TGTGCCAGCAGTGTTCTAGCGGGACGCACAGATACGCAGTATTTT
CDR3 protein: CASSVLAGRTDTQYF

V gene: TRBV5-1
D gene: TRBD1
J gene: TRBJ2-2
clone size: .
CDR3 DNA: TGCGCCAGCAGCCCCGACAGGGTCGGCGGGGAGCTGTTTTTT
CDR3 protein: CASSPDRVGGELFF

V gene: TRBV5-4
D gene: .
J gene: TRBJ2-2
clone size: .
CDR3 DNA: TGTGCCAGCAGCCGACAGGGCGGGGACACCGGGGAGCTGTTTTTT
CDR3 protein: CASSRQGGDTGELFF

V gene: TRBV4-2
D gene: .
J gene: TRBJ1-1
clone size: .
CDR3 DNA: TGTGCCAGCAGCCAACCAGGGGATTTCACTGAAGCTTTCTTT
CDR3 protein: CASSQPGDFTEAFF

V gene: TRBV27
D gene: TRBD1
J gene: TRBJ1-1
clone size: once
CDR3 DNA: TGTGCCAGCAGTTTAGTACGGGCCAGGGGGACTGAAGCTTTCTTT
CDR3 protein: CASSLVRARGTEAFF

V gene: TRBV3-1/TRBV3-2
D gene: .
J gene: TRBJ2-3
clone size: .
CDR3 DNA: TGTGCCAGCAGGCAGACGTCCCGACTTGATACGCAGTATTTT
CDR3 protein: CASRQTSRLDTQYF

V gene: TRBV9
D gene: TRBD2
J gene: TRBJ2-4
clone size: once
CDR3 DNA: TGTGCCAGCAGCCCCTATAGCGGGAGGCCCCAGGATTTC
CDR3 protein: CASSPYSGRPQDF

V gene: TRBV7-9
D gene: TRBD1
J gene: TRBJ2-7
clone size: .
CDR3 DNA: TGTGCCAGCAGCGGCCTTGGACAGGGTACCCACGAGCAGTACTTC
CDR3 protein: CASSGLGQGTHEQYF

V gene: TRBV7-9
D gene: TRBD2
J gene: TRBJ2-1
clone size: few
CDR3 DNA: TGTGCCAGCAGCTTAGCCGCGGGGGGCGCGTACAATGAGCAGTTCTTC
CDR3 protein: CASSLAAGGAYNEQFF

V gene: TRBV5-1
D gene: .
J gene: TRBJ2-7
clone size: once
CDR3 DNA: TGCGCCAGCAGCTTGGGATTGGGGAGTTCCTACGAGCAGTACTTC
CDR3 protein: CASSLGLGSSYEQYF